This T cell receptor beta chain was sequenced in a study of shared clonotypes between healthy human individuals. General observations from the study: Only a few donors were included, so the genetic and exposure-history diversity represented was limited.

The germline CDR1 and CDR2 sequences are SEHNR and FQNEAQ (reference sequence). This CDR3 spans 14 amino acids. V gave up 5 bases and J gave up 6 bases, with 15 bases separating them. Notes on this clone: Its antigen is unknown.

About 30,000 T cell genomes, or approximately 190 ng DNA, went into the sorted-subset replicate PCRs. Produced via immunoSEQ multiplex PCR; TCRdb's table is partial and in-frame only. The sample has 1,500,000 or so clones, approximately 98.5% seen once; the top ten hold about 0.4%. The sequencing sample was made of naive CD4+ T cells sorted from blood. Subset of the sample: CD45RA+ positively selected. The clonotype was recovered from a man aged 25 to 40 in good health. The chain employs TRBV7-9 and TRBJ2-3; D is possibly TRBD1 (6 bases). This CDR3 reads CASSPSSTGDTQYF. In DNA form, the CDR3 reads TGTGCCAGCAGCCCATCATCTACAGGGGATACGCAGTATTTT.